The clone carrying this TCR beta chain has a single count. One end of the junction is discordant with germline, which a read error may explain. There were at least 5 micrograms of total RNA extracted from every sample. CDR3 length: 14 amino acids. The germline V gene encodes CDR1 MNHEY and CDR2 SVGAGI. The data belong to a study of blood T cells in healthy people across ages. Alongside a J-beta primer mix, a sample-barcoded 5' primer served in a second PCR lasting roughly 7 to 11 cycles. Every cDNA molecule carried a tag from a template-switch adaptor bearing 12 random nucleotides. TCRdb re-called the 5' RACE reads through MiXCR, storing one row per CDR3 protein. This sample has around 1,500,000 distinct CDR3 sequences, with 28% found just once.

The gene calls are TRBV6-5 and TRBJ2-7, with 8 nucleotides matching TRBD1. The sequence came from a woman aged 30 to 39 in good health. The sample consisted of blood. The CDR3 reads CASSLGQEFYEQDF. CDR3 coding DNA: TGTGCCAGCAGTTTGGGACAGGAGTTTTACGAGCAGGACTTC.